This T cell receptor (beta chain) was profiled in a study of T cells in Graves' hyperthyroidism and ophthalmopathy. Study-wide results and caveats: Most thyroid clonotypes with frequency above 0.001 were detected in blood.

From germline, CDR1 is SGHNT and CDR2 YENEEA. V lost 1 base and J 0 bases, leaving 10 bases between the germline ends. The CDR3 has 15 residues. This clonotype was detected many times. What it binds is unknown. Pregnant or lactating patients were excluded, as were those with uncontrolled infection or other autoimmune disease. RNA transcripts served as the template for amplifying TCR beta CDR3 regions. First-round RT-PCR with HTBI primers amplified the TCR CDR3 region. MiXCR was run by TCRdb on the multiplex PCR reads, yielding one entry per CDR3 protein. In the table there are about 380,000 distinct CDR3 sequences, over 11% of which are singletons.

Sequenced input: blood. V is TRBV11-3 and J is TRBJ2-7; D is unclear. The sequence was obtained from a woman aged 55 to 70 with Graves' hyperthyroidism. The CDR3 region has the DNA TGTGCCAGCAGCTTAGTAGACTGGAGCTCCTACGAGCAGTACTTC. It codes for CASSLVDWSSYEQYF.